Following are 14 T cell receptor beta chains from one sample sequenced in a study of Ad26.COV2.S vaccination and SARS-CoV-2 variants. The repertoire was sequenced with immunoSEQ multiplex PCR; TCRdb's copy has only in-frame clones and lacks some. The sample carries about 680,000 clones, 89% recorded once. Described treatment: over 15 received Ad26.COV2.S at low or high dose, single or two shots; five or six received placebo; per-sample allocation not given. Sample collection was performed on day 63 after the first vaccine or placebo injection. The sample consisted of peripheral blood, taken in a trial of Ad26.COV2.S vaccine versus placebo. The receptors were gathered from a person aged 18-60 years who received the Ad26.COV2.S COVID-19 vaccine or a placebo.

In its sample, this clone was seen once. The chain's CDR3 is CAWSQGLFTEAFF. The DNA of the CDR3 is TGTGCCTGGAGTCAGGGGCTGTTCACTGAAGCTTTCTTT. The chain carries TRBV30 and TRBJ1-1; possibly TRBD1 for D (6 bases). CDR1 GTSNPN and CDR2 SVGIG come from the germline V gene (reference sequence). The CDR3 totals 13 residues. The V end was cut by 2 bases, the J end by 4 bases, with 11 bases between.

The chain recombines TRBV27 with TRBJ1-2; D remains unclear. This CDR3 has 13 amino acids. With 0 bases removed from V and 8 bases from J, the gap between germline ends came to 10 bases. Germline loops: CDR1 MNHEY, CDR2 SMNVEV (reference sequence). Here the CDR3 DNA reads TGTGCCAGCAGTTTATCCCCCGCGCGAGGCTACACCTTC. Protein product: CASSLSPARGYTF.

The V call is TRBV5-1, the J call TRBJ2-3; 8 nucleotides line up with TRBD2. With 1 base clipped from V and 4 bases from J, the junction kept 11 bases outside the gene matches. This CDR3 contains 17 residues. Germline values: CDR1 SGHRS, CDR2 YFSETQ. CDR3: CASSLRSGGPDPDTQYF. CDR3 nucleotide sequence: TGCGCCAGCAGCTTGCGGAGCGGGGGCCCGGATCCAGATACGCAGTATTTT. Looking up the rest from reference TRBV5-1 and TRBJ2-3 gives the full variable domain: KAGVTQTPRYLIKTRGQQVTLSCSPISGHRSVSWYQQTPGQGLQFLFEYFSETQRNKGNFPGRFSGRQFSNSRSEMNVSTLELGDSALYLCASSLRSGGPDPDTQYFGPGTRLTVL.

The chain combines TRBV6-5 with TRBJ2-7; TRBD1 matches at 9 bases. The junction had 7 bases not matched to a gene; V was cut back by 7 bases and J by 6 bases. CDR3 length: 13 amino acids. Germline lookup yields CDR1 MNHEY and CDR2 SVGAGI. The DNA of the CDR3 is TGTGCCAGCAACCGGGACAGGGATTTCGAGCAGTACTTC. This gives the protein CASNRDRDFEQYF.

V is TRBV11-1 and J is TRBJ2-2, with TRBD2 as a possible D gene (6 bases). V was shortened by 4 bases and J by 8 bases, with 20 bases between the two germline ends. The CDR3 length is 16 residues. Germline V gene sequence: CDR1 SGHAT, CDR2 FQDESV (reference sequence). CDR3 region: CASSSSLGLPSGELFF. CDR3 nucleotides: TGTGCCAGCAGCTCCTCTCTCGGACTACCATCGGGGGAGCTGTTTTTT. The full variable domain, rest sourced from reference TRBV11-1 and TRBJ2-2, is EAEVAQSPRYKITEKSQAVAFWCDPISGHATLYWYRQILGQGPELLVQFQDESVVDDSQLPKDRFSAERLKGVDSTLKIQPAELGDSAMYLCASSSSLGLPSGELFFGEGSRLTVL.

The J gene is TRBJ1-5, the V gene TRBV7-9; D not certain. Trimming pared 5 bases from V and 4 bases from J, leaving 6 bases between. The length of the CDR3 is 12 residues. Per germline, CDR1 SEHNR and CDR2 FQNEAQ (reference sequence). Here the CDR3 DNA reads TGTGCCAGCAGCCCGGGGAATCAGCCCCAGCATTTT. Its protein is CASSPGNQPQHF.

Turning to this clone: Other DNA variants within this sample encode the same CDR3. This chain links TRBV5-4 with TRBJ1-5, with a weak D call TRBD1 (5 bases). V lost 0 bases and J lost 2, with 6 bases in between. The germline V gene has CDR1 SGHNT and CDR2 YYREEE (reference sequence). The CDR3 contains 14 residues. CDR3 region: CASSLGGGNQPQHF. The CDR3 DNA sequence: TGTGCCAGCAGCTTGGGGGGGGGCAATCAGCCCCAGCATTTT.

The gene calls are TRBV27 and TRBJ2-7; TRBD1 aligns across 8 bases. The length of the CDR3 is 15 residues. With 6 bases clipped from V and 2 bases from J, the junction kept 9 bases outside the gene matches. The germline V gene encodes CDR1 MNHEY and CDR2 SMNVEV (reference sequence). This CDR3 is CASRHPGTGTYEQYF. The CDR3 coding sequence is TGTGCCAGCAGGCACCCCGGGACAGGAACCTACGAGCAGTACTTC.

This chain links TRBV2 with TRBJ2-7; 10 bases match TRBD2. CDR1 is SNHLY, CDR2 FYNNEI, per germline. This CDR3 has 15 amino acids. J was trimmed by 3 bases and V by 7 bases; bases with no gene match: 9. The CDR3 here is CASTPGAGGLYEQYF. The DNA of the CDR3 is TGTGCCAGCACGCCGGGAGCGGGGGGGCTCTACGAGCAGTACTTC.

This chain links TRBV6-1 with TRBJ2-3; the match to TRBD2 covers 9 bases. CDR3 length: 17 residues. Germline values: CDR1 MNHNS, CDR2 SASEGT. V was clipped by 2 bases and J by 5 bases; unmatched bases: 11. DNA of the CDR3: TGTGCCAGCAGTGAACAAGGTGGCGGGGGGGCCATAGATACGCAGTATTTT. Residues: CASSEQGGGGAIDTQYF.

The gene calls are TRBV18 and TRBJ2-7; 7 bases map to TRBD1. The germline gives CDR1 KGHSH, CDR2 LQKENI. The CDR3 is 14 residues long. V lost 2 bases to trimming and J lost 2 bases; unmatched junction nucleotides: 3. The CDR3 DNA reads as TGTGCCAGCTCACCATCGGGACAGACCTACGAGCAGTACTTC. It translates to CASSPSGQTYEQYF.

CDR3 sequence: CATNKGQGGTDTQYF. CDR3 DNA sequence: TGTGCCACCAACAAGGGACAGGGGGGCACAGATACGCAGTATTTT. The chain recombines TRBV15 with TRBJ2-3, with 11 bases that match TRBD1. The CDR3 length is 15 residues. Per the germline V gene, CDR1 is LNHNV and CDR2 is YYDKDF (reference sequence). V was pared by 7 bases and J by 1 base, with 4 bases of the junction left unmatched.

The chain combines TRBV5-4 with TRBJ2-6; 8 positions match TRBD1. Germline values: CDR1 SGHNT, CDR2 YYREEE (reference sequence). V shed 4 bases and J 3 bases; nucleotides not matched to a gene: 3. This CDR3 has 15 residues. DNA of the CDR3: TGTGCCAGCAGCAGGACAGGGTTTGGGGCCAACGTCCTGACTTTC. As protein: CASSRTGFGANVLTF.

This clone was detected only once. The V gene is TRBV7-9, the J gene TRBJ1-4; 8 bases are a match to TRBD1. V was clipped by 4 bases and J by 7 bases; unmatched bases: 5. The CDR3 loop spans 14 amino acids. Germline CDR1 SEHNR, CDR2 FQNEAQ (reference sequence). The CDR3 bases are TGTGCCAGCAGCTCAGGACAGGGTGTTGAAAAACTGTTTTTT. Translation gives CASSSGQGVEKLFF.